This TCR beta chain is drawn from a study of sequential checkpoint blockade in melanoma. Study-wide context: Randomization was 1:1 between first-line nivolumab→ipilimumab and ipilimumab→nivolumab. After both sequences, patients received maintenance nivolumab.

From germline, CDR1 is SQVTM and CDR2 ANQGSEA. The CDR3 runs 12 residues. The V gene lost 3 bases and the J gene lost 4 bases, with 9 bases spanning the gap. The data were produced by immunoSEQ multiplex PCR, yet TCRdb's version contains in-frame clones alone and is incomplete. The table includes fewer than 40,000 clones, 86% detected once. Treatment denoted: randomized to nivolumab then ipilimumab (arm A) or the reverse (arm B). DNA-damaging chemotherapy had not been given to any patient beforehand. The source is a human donor with melanoma. Here the sequenced sample was CD8+ T cells sorted from blood (inferred from file names), taken from a patient given nivolumab and ipilimumab in sequence. The J gene is TRBJ1-2, the V gene TRBV29-1; D is uncertain. The CDR3 nucleotides read TGCAGCGTTGATTCTACCGGCTATGGCTACACCTTC. It specifies CSVDSTGYGYTF.